These 16 T cell receptor beta chains were sequenced from one sample in a study of tumor-infiltrating lymphocytes in primary liver carcinoma. Co-extraction of RNA and DNA was performed on about 18-33 mg of unsorted bulk tissue. A primer in the constant region served to generate TCR beta cDNA from roughly 450 ng of total RNA. Construction of TCR beta libraries relied on three successive nested multiplex PCR rounds employing slightly modified ARM-PCR. Running roughly 10 cycles apiece, the first two PCR rounds relied on TRBV1-TRBV30 forward primers together with a C-beta reverse primer. One entry per CDR3 protein, called by TCRdb with MiXCR from the multiplex PCR reads. The data show 55,000 to 65,000 distinct CDR3 sequences, approximately 70% seen once. Sample: liver tumor tissue from sampling region 2. Described subset: tumor region T2, inferior pole. The receptors were gathered from a middle-aged man with primary liver carcinoma and hepatitis B virus infection.

This clonotype was picked up many times. The V gene is TRBV29-1, the J gene TRBJ1-2; D call uncertain. Germline lookup yields CDR1 SQVTM and CDR2 ANQGSEA. V lost 1 base and J 6 bases, leaving 6 bases between the germline ends. This CDR3 has 11 amino acids. The CDR3: CSVEVGDGYTF. The CDR3 nucleotides are TGCAGCGTTGAAGTGGGAGATGGCTACACCTTC.

With regard to this clonotype: Without the conserved terminal phenylalanine or tryptophan, this CDR3 likely stems from a read error. The chain carries TRBV5-1 and TRBJ2-6; the match to TRBD1 covers 8 bases. The germline CDR1 and CDR2 sequences are SGHRS and YFSETQ. J gave up 6 bases and V 0 bases, and 8 bases lay outside the gene matches. This CDR3 region has 17 residues. CDR3: CASSLVGQGGEANVLTS. The DNA of the CDR3 is TGCGCCAGCAGCTTGGTCGGACAGGGTGGTGAGGCCAACGTCCTGACTTCC.

This chain links TRBV6-2 or TRBV6-3 with TRBJ2-3, with a tentative D call TRBD1 (5 bases). The CDR3 runs 16 residues. Trimming cost V 7 bases and J 5 bases, with 22 bases left between them. Germline V gene data show CDR1 as MNHEY and CDR2 as SVGEGT. This CDR3 reads CASTQGRTLGGDTQYF. Here the CDR3 DNA reads TGTGCCAGCACTCAAGGACGGACACTGGGTGGAGATACGCAGTATTTT.

Of note for this clonotype: Because it lacks the conserved phenylalanine or tryptophan at the end, this CDR3 is likely a read error. The limits of the CDR3 on the DNA are not certain, so only TCRdb's listed CDR3 is given. The chain combines TRBV11-3 with TRBJ2-1. CDR1 is SGHNT and CDR2 is YENEEA in the germline V gene. The CDR3 numbers 14 amino acids, ends counted. The CDR3 spells CASSLGVSNNEQSI.

This sequence joins TRBV4-3 and TRBJ2-1; 8 nucleotides align to TRBD2. V was pared by 5 bases and J by 5 bases, with 11 bases of the junction left unmatched. Germline V gene sequence: CDR1 LGHNA, CDR2 YSLEER. This CDR3 spans 16 amino acids. CDR3 sequence reads: CASSAAGLVLNNEQFF. CDR3 DNA sequence: TGCGCCAGCAGCGCTGCGGGACTAGTGCTGAACAATGAGCAGTTCTTC.

A note on this clonotype: At one of its ends the junction is not consistent with the germline gene, which may arise from a read error. CDR3 DNA sequence: TGTGCCAACAGCTCGGCTGGGGGAGCAACGGGCTATGGCTACACCTTC. This gives the protein CANSSAGGATGYGYTF. The chain employs TRBV5-5 and TRBJ1-2; tentatively, D is TRBD1 (5 bases). CDR3 size: 16 residues. Germline V lookup: CDR1 SGHKS, CDR2 YYEKEE (reference sequence). Variable domain in full (rest from reference TRBV5-5 and TRBJ1-2): DAGVTQSPTHLIKTRGQQVTLRCSPISGHKSVSWYQQVLGQGPQFIFQYYEKEERGRGNFPDRFSARQFPNYSSELNVNALLLGDSALYLCANSSAGGATGYGYTFGSGTRLTVV.

As for this clonotype: A much more abundant neighbour one base away suggests this may be a read error. V gene TRBV28 combines with J gene TRBJ2-1; a possible D gene is TRBD2 (5 bases). CDR1 and CDR2 (germline): MDHEN, SYDVKM. This CDR3 region has 17 residues. Between the trimmed V and J ends, which lost 4 bases and 0 bases, there was a span of 16 bases. The CDR3 region has the DNA TGTGCCAGCAGTTCAACGGGTGTAGGGAGCTCCTACAATGAGCAGTTCTTC. As protein: CASSSTGVGSSYNEQFF.

Only a few counts were recorded for this clonotype. This may be a read error, as it is one base from a much larger clone. The J gene is TRBJ2-2, the V gene TRBV5-6; D gene uncertain. Germline CDR1 reads SGHDT; CDR2 reads YYEEEE. The V gene lost 0 bases and the J gene lost 4 bases, with 10 bases spanning the gap. The CDR3 covers 15 residues. CDR3 in amino acids: CASSLAPRITGELFF. Written as DNA, the CDR3 is TGTGCCAGCAGCTTGGCACCCAGAATCACCGGGGAGCTGTTTTTT.

As for this clonotype: One end of the junction does not line up with germline, which may come from a read error. The chain couples TRBV4-2 to TRBJ2-3; D ambiguous. From germline, CDR1 is LGHNA and CDR2 YNFKEQ. CDR3 length equals 16 residues. CDR3 region: CVSSQETALRVDTQYF. CDR3 in DNA: TGTGTCAGCAGCCAGGAGACCGCTCTCCGGGTTGATACGCAGTATTTT.

A word on this clonotype: This CDR3 fails to terminate in the conserved phenylalanine or tryptophan, so it likely reflects a read error. The chain links TRBV11-2 to TRBJ2-1; 7 positions agree with TRBD2. Per the germline V gene, CDR1 is SGHAT and CDR2 is FQNNGV. The V and J ends lost 0 bases and 11 bases, in that order; junction bases with no gene match: 13. The CDR3 contains 16 residues. CDR3 in amino acids: CASSLELLAEMNKQFS. In DNA, the CDR3 is TGTGCCAGCAGCTTAGAGCTCCTAGCGGAAATGAATAAGCAGTTCTCC.

The J gene is TRBJ1-2, the V gene TRBV5-4; a weak D match, TRBD1 (5 bases). The CDR3 spans 13 residues. CDR1 SGHNT and CDR2 YYREEE come from the germline V gene (reference sequence). Here the CDR3 DNA reads TGTTCTAGCAGCTTTCGGGGGAACTATGGCTACACCTTC. This codes for CSSSFRGNYGYTF.

Comment on this clonotype: A single base separates this from a much larger clone, so it may be a read error. J is TRBJ1-5 and V is TRBV6-5, with 7 bases lining up with TRBD1. This CDR3 is built from 16 residues. V dropped 6 bases and J dropped 5; count of bases not matched to a gene: 13. Germline values: CDR1 MNHEY, CDR2 SVGAGI. The CDR3 loop is CASSSEGAGQHQPQHF. As DNA, the CDR3 is TGTGCCAGCAGCTCCGAGGGGGCGGGGCAGCATCAGCCCCAGCATTTT.

Concerning this clonotype itself: The junction departs from the called germline gene at one end, perhaps through a read error. The chain is built from TRBV11-2 and TRBJ2-5, with 8 bases lining up with TRBD2. The CDR3 extends over 16 amino acids. The germline gives CDR1 SGHAT, CDR2 FQNNGV. The CDR3 protein is CACGQTPCGGKETQYF. In DNA, the CDR3 is TGTGCCTGCGGCCAAACTCCTTGCGGGGGGAAAGAGACACAGTACTTC.

This rearrangement joins TRBV11-3 to TRBJ2-2; D is possibly TRBD1 (6 bases). Germline CDR1 SGHNT, CDR2 YENEEA. This CDR3 contains 15 residues. Deletions cut 6 bases from V and 12 bases from J, with 23 bases between. DNA for the CDR3: TGTGCCAGCAGTTTGTCCCCCAGGGGCGATGCGAAGCTGTTTTTT. It translates to CASSLSPRGDAKLFF.

Of note for this clonotype: No conserved phenylalanine or tryptophan ends this CDR3, so it is likely a read error. The chain employs TRBV11-2 and TRBJ2-7, with 7 bases fitting TRBD1. This CDR3 contains 13 residues. CDR1 is SGHAT, CDR2 FQNNGV, per germline. The CDR3 reads CARSLDSGGEQYL. The DNA for the CDR3 is TGTGCCCGCAGCTTAGACTCAGGGGGCGAGCAGTACCTC.

As regards this clonotype: One end of the junction varies from germline; a read error may be responsible. The chain is built from TRBV11-3 and TRBJ2-1, with 8 bases fitting TRBD2. CDR1 and CDR2 (germline): SGHNT, YENEEA. This CDR3 is 15 amino acids long. CDR3 in DNA: TGTGTCAGCAGAGCCGGGACTAGAGAGATTAATGAGCAGCTCTTC. The encoded protein is CVSRAGTREINEQLF.